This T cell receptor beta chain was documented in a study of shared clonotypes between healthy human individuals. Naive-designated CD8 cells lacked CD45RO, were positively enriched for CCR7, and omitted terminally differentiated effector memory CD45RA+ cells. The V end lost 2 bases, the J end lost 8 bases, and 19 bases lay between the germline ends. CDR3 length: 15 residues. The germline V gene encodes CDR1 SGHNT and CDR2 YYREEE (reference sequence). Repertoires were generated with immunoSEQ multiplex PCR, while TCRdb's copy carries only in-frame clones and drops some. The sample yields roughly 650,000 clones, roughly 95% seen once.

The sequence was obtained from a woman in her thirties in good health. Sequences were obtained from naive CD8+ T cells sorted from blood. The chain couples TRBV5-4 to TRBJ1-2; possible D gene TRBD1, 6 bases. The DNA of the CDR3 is TGTGCCAGCAGCTTAGGTTTGGGGGGCGCAGACGGCTACACCTTC. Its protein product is CASSLGLGGADGYTF.